This T cell receptor beta chain was documented in a study of graft-versus-host responses after intestinal transplantation. Study at large: Each of the recipients got a multivisceral, liver-intestinal, or isolated intestinal transplant.

Data came from immunoSEQ multiplex PCR; TCRdb stores just in-frame clones and leaves some out. The sample yields fewer than 15,000 clones, 70% to 90% seen once. As concerns this clone: What it binds is not known.

Findings and limits, study-wide: Some GvH clones appeared in ileal mucosa or blood before recipient bone marrow. Subjects displaying graft-donor T cell macrochimerism possessed elevated graft-versus-host to host-versus-graft clonal ratios inside allografts. Peak circulating GvH clone levels were associated with early post-transplant HvG declines.

This CDR3 spans 15 amino acids. Germline CDR1 is SEHNR and CDR2 is FQNEAQ (reference sequence). The V gene end was trimmed by 4 bases and the J gene end by 4 bases; junction bases not matched to a gene: 9. This sequence originates from a human patient who received an intestinal transplant, so some T cells may come from the graft donor. The genes are TRBV7-9 and TRBJ1-2, with 7 bases fitting TRBD1. The sequencing used PBMCs, collected after intestinal transplantation. This chain's CDR3 is CASSSSGQSFYGYTF. The CDR3 DNA reads as TGTGCCAGCAGCTCTTCGGGACAGTCCTTCTATGGCTACACCTTC.